Listed below are T cell receptor beta chains from one sample, sequenced in a study of T-cell reconstitution after alpha-beta-depleted transplantation in children. TCRdb recomputed calls from the PCR reads with MiXCR, one row per CDR3 protein. The table lists about 610,000 distinct CDR3 sequences, more than 9% of them singletons. Specimen: PBMCs from the stem cell graft donor, collected from the stem cell graft. Receptors originate from a human donor who donated a stem cell graft to a child with acute myeloid leukemia. Each CDR3 is given with its conserved first and last residue. D genes are given only for firm matches. Clone size is not always given. Where it is, it says once, few, many or a class for expanded clones.

CASSERGASGTDTQYF	TGTGCCAGCAGCGAAAGAGGGGCTAGCGGTACAGATACGCAGTATTTT	TRBD2	TRBV9	TRBJ2-3	many
CATSRVGAVATNEKLFF	TGTGCCACCAGCAGAGTAGGGGCGGTCGCAACTAATGAAAAACTGTTTTTT	-	TRBV15	TRBJ1-4	-
CASSRGGSGVQETQYF	TGTGCCAGCAGCCGGGGGGGGAGCGGGGTCCAAGAGACCCAGTACTTC	TRBD2	TRBV7-2	TRBJ2-5	-
CASSLAAGGRAYEQYF	TGTGCCAGCAGCTTAGCCGCTGGCGGGAGGGCCTACGAGCAGTACTTC	TRBD2	TRBV7-9	TRBJ2-7	many
CASSGRDGYSYEQYF	TGTGCCAGCAGTGGAAGGGACGGATACTCCTACGAGCAGTACTTC	-	TRBV25-1	TRBJ2-7	-
CSARDRIVQLSYEQYF	TGCAGTGCTAGAGATCGAATCGTTCAACTATCCTACGAGCAGTACTTC	-	TRBV20-1	TRBJ2-7	-
CASSSYGALSGANVLTF	TGCGCCAGCAGCTCCTACGGGGCCCTCTCTGGGGCCAACGTCCTGACTTTC	-	TRBV5-1	TRBJ2-6	-
CASSLEGTGGDEQFF	TGTGCCAGCAGCTTAGAGGGGACAGGGGGTGATGAGCAGTTCTTC	TRBD1	TRBV11-3	TRBJ2-1	few
CASAGGQREQYF	TGTGCCAGCGCCGGGGGACAACGGGAGCAGTACTTC	-	TRBV12-3/TRBV12-4	TRBJ2-7	many
CSVEIGEGKYNEQFF	TGCAGCGTCGAGATAGGGGAAGGAAAGTACAATGAGCAGTTCTTC	-	TRBV29-1	TRBJ2-1	many
CASSSGADTQYF	TGTGCCAGCAGTTCCGGGGCCGATACGCAGTATTTT	-	TRBV12-3/TRBV12-4	TRBJ2-3	-
CASSLKTGGTGDHEQYF	TGTGCCAGCAGTCTAAAAACTGGAGGGACAGGGGACCACGAGCAGTACTTC	TRBD1	TRBV6-2/TRBV6-3	TRBJ2-7	-
CASSPRLAGGVNTGELFF	TGTGCCAGCAGCCCCCGACTAGCGGGAGGTGTCAACACCGGGGAGCTGTTTTTT	TRBD2	TRBV11-1	TRBJ2-2	many
CASSTGASGRTDTQYF	TGCGCCAGCAGCACTGGGGCTAGCGGGCGGACAGATACGCAGTATTTT	TRBD2	TRBV5-1	TRBJ2-3	-
CASSLQGGGVETQYF	TGTGCCAGCAGTTTACAAGGCGGGGGGGTGGAGACCCAGTACTTC	TRBD2	TRBV28	TRBJ2-5	-
CASSLEGSSGVADTQYF	TGCGCCAGCAGCTTGGAGGGGTCTAGCGGAGTGGCAGATACGCAGTATTTT	TRBD2	TRBV5-1	TRBJ2-3	many
CSARRVEPYNEQFF	TGCAGTGCCCGGCGGGTGGAGCCCTACAATGAGCAGTTCTTC	-	TRBV20-1	TRBJ2-1	many
CSARDLSAAASYEQYF	TGCAGTGCTAGAGATCTATCTGCGGCTGCCTCCTACGAGCAGTACTTC	-	TRBV20-1	TRBJ2-7	many
CSASPPRVGDIQYF	TGCAGTGCTAGTCCCCCCCGGGTTGGGGACATTCAGTACTTC	-	TRBV20-1	TRBJ2-4	many
CASSYASTQNTEAFF	TGCGCCAGCAGCTATGCTAGTACTCAGAACACTGAAGCTTTCTTT	-	TRBV5-1	TRBJ1-1	once
CASSKPGLAVLSYNEQFF	TGTGCCAGTAGCAAACCGGGACTAGCGGTCCTCTCCTACAATGAGCAGTTCTTC	TRBD2	TRBV19	TRBJ2-1	-
CATRKTGANQPQHF	TGTGCCACCAGGAAGACAGGGGCCAATCAGCCCCAGCATTTT	TRBD1	TRBV15	TRBJ1-5	few
CASSLGQSDYTF	TGTGCCAGCAGTTTAGGCCAGAGCGACTACACCTTC	-	TRBV12-3/TRBV12-4	TRBJ1-2	-
CASSSLGGQGTYEQYF	TGTGCCAGCAGCTCACTTGGGGGACAGGGAACCTACGAGCAGTACTTC	TRBD1	TRBV7-3	TRBJ2-7	-
CASSSLRGQDTQYF	TGTGCCAGCAGCTCCCTTCGCGGGCAGGATACGCAGTATTTT	-	TRBV7-2	TRBJ2-3	few
CASSPRTGGGETQYF	TGTGCCAGCAGCCCCCGGACAGGGGGAGGGGAGACCCAGTACTTC	TRBD1	TRBV9	TRBJ2-5	many
CASSPRGGGYEQYF	TGTGCCAGCAGTCCCCGCGGGGGCGGATACGAGCAGTACTTC	-	TRBV27	TRBJ2-7	-
CASSYSNTGTEAFF	TGTGCCAGCAGTTACTCAAACACAGGGACGGAAGCTTTCTTT	-	TRBV6-5	TRBJ1-1	few